The rows below give T cell receptor beta chains drawn from one sample of a study of cytomegalovirus exposure and HLA in healthy donors. Produced via immunoSEQ multiplex PCR; TCRdb's table is partial and in-frame only. This sample's table has 180,000 or so clones. The specimen was PBMCs. The source is a boy younger than 18 in good health and CMV-seronegative. Each CDR3 is given with its conserved first and last residue. Each record gives: J gene, V gene, CDR3 protein.

TRBJ1-2 TRBV6-5 CASSPRVLYGYTF
. TRBV13 CASSSRVYEQYF
TRBJ1-6 TRBV19 CASRSPYRGRGYSPLHF
TRBJ1-2 TRBV7-2 CASSLGGGVYSYTF
TRBJ1-6 TRBV10-3 CATGDPAAPYNSPLHF
TRBJ2-2 TRBV5-1 CASSSQGGDTGELFF
TRBJ2-7 TRBV9 CASSVADRESYEQYF
TRBJ1-1 TRBV7-3 CASSAQGYTEAFF
TRBJ1-1 TRBV30 CAWSGPVAEAFF
TRBJ1-1 TRBV28 CASSRLPGRRNTEAFF
TRBJ2-7 TRBV19 CASSTGHGLSYEQYF
TRBJ1-2 TRBV19 CASTMGGEGYTF
TRBJ2-7 TRBV5-1 CASSLGVSYEQYF
TRBJ1-6 TRBV12-5 CASGLRGSGNSPLHF
TRBJ1-2 TRBV6-5 CASRRQGWSGYTF
TRBJ1-1 TRBV7-2 CASSPGTGDTEAFF
TRBJ2-1 TRBV10-1 CASSDPGLAGGRGKKFF
TRBJ1-1 TRBV25-1 CASSDPRRGNTEAFF
TRBJ1-1 TRBV30 CAWSGTGGTEAFF
TRBJ1-3 TRBV6-5 CASSYSIGGAGNTIYF
TRBJ2-5 TRBV5-6 CASSAAGSGGETQYF
TRBJ2-3 TRBV30 CAWKSGTDTQYF
TRBJ1-5 TRBV7-8 CASSMPSRASGIGNQPQHF
TRBJ1-1 TRBV10-3 CAISETLTGTGTEAFF
TRBJ1-1 TRBV19 CASSIPADSAEAFF
TRBJ2-7 TRBV6-1 CASSEEQGIFYEQYF
TRBJ2-2 TRBV9 CASSPRQGASTGELFF
TRBJ2-5 TRBV7-6 CASSLRQTQRETQYF